This T cell receptor (beta chain) was sequenced during a study of blood T cell repertoires in COVID-19. The assay was immunoSEQ multiplex PCR, and TCRdb's table has in-frame clones only and misses some. The sample shows 150,000 to 200,000 clones, roughly nine tenths of them seen only once. The receptor comes from a man aged 55 to 69 with active or convalescent COVID-19. Sequencing used peripheral blood.

CDR3 protein: CASSISVGGQRRTPQHF. CDR3 coding DNA: TGTGCCAGTAGTATTTCTGTTGGTGGGCAGAGGAGGACGCCCCAGCATTTT. The chain employs TRBV19 and TRBJ1-5; D is ambiguous. The CDR3 sequence is 17 residues long. Trimming left V 3 bases short and J 9 bases short, with 24 bases between. The germline V gene has CDR1 LNHDA and CDR2 SQIVND (reference sequence).